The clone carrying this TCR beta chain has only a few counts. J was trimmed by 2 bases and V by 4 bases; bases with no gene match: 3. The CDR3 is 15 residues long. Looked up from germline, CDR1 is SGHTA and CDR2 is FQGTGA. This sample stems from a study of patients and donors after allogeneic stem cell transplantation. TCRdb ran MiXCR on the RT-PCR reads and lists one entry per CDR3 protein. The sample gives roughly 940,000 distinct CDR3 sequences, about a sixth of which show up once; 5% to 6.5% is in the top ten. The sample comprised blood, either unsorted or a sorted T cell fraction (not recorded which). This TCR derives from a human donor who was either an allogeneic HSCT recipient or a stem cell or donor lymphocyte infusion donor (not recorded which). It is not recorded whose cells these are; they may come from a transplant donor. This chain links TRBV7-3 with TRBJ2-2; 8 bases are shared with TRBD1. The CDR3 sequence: CASSSDRGNTGELFF. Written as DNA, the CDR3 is TGTGCCAGCAGCTCCGACAGGGGAAACACCGGGGAGCTGTTTTTT.